This TCR beta chain derives from a study of T cell responses to AZD1222 COVID-19 vaccine. Broader study findings: In a largely white British group with more females than males, clonal diversity was possibly underestimated. When two AZD1222 doses had been given, Spike-specific TCR breadth and depth rose. With dominance at 160-218 and 743-854, vaccine-associated CD4 TCRs spanned spike.

Profiled with immunoSEQ multiplex PCR; TCRdb holds only in-frame clones, not every one. Among more than 55,000 clones listed, around 80% were seen once. For this clone: Its antigen is as yet unknown.

V shed 5 bases, J shed 8 bases, and the junction held 12 bases outside the gene matches. The CDR3 extends over 16 amino acids. Per germline, CDR1 SQVTM and CDR2 ANQGSEA. Second doses were pooled across both intervals (about 4 or about 12 weeks). The chain carries TRBV29-1 and TRBJ1-4; 12 bases agree with TRBD1. The receptor was derived from an adult who received the AZD1222 COVID-19 vaccine. Sequencing used peripheral blood, obtained 28 days after the second AZD1222 dose. The CDR3 protein is CSVTGTGGPAGEKLFF. CDR3 coding DNA: TGCAGCGTTACCGGGACAGGGGGCCCCGCTGGGGAAAAACTGTTTTTT. The variable domain in full, with the rest retrieved from reference TRBV29-1 and TRBJ1-4, is SAVISQKPSRDICQRGTSLTIQCQVDSQVTMMFWYRQQPGQSLTLIATANQGSEATYESGFVIDKFPISRPNLTFSTLTVSNMSPEDSSIYLCSVTGTGGPAGEKLFFGSGTQLSVL.